A selection of T cell receptor beta chains follows, all from one sample in a study of beta chain features in type 1 diabetes. Some clones are missing from TCRdb's copy, which holds only in-frame ones; the method was immunoSEQ multiplex PCR. The profile covers hundreds of thousands of clones, with 13% appearing a single time and approximately 0.02% taken by the ten largest. Sequenced material: naive CD4+ T cells from blood. Receptors originate from a man between 18 and 35 years old with type 1 diabetes. Both conserved end residues are part of each CDR3. The D gene is left open where the match is weak. Where a row states a size, it is once, few, many or the class of an expanded clone; other rows omit it.

TRBJ1-2 | TRBV29-1 | NA | NA | CSVENRYYGYTF | TGCAGCGTTGAAAACAGATACTATGGCTACACCTTC
TRBJ2-7 | TRBV14 | NA | few | CASSQDSGAYEQYF | TGTGCCAGCAGCCAAGATAGTGGGGCCTACGAGCAGTACTTC
TRBJ2-2 | TRBV11-3 | TRBD2 | few | CASSPTSGVTGELFF | TGTGCCAGCAGCCCGACTAGCGGGGTTACCGGGGAGCTGTTTTTT
TRBJ1-2 | TRBV11-2 | NA | few | CASSPHSQVGYGYTF | TGTGCCAGCAGCCCCCACTCCCAAGTGGGCTATGGCTACACCTTC
TRBJ2-2 | TRBV10-3 | TRBD1 | few | CAIRETGESGELFF | TGTGCCATCAGGGAGACAGGGGAGAGCGGGGAGCTGTTTTTT
TRBJ2-1 | TRBV18 | NA | NA | CASSPKNLGDNEQFF | TGTGCCAGCTCACCGAAGAACCTTGGGGACAATGAGCAGTTCTTC
TRBJ2-7 | TRBV7-2 | NA | NA | CASSFIDSFYEQYF | TGTGCCAGCAGCTTTATCGACAGTTTCTACGAGCAGTACTTC
TRBJ1-5 | TRBV30 | NA | few | CAWSVSWGQPQHF | TGTGCCTGGAGTGTATCCTGGGGACAGCCCCAGCATTTT
TRBJ2-7 | TRBV10-3 | TRBD2 | few | CAITGTSEENEQYF | TGTGCCATCACAGGGACTAGCGAGGAAAACGAGCAGTACTTC
TRBJ1-2 | TRBV6-5 | TRBD1 | NA | CASSYSNRGDYGYTF | TGTGCCAGCAGTTACTCGAACAGGGGGGACTATGGCTACACCTTC
TRBJ2-3 | TRBV15 | NA | NA | CATSKDQGLGDTQYF | TGTGCCACCAGCAAGGATCAGGGATTGGGAGATACGCAGTATTTT